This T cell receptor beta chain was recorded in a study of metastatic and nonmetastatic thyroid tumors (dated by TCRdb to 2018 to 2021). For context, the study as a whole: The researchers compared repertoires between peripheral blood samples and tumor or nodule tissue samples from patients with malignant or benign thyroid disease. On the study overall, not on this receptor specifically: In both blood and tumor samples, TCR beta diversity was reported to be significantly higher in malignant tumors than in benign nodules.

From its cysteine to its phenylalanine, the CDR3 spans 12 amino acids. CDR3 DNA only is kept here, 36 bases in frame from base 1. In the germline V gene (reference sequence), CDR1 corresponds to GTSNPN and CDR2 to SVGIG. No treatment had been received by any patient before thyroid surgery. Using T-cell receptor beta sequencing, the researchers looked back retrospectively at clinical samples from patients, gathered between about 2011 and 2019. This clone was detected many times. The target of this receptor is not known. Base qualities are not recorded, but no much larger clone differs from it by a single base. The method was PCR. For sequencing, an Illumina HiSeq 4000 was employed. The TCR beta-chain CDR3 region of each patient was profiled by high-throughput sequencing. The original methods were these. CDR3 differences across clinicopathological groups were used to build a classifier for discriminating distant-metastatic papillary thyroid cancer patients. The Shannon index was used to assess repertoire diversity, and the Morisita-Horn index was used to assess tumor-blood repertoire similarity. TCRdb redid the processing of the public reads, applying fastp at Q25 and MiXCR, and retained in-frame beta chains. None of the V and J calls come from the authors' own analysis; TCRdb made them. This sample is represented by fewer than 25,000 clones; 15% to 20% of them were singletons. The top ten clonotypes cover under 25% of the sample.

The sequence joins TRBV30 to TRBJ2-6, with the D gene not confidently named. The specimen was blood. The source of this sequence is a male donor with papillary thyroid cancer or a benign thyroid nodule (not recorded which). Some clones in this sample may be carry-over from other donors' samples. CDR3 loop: CAEYSGANVLTF. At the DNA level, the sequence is TGTGCTGAGTACTCTGGGGCCAACGTCCTGACTTTC.